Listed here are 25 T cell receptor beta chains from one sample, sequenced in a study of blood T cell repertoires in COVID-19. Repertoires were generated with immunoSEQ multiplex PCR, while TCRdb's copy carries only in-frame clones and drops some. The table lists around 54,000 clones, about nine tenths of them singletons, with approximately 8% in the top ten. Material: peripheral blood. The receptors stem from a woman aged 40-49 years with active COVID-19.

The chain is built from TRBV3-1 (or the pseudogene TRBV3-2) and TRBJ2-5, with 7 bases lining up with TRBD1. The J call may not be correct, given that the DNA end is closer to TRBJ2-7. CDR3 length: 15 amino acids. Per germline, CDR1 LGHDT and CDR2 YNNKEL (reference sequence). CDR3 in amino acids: CASSQARQGVNEQYF. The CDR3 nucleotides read TGTGCCAGCAGCCAAGCCCGACAGGGCGTGAACGAGCAGTACTTC.

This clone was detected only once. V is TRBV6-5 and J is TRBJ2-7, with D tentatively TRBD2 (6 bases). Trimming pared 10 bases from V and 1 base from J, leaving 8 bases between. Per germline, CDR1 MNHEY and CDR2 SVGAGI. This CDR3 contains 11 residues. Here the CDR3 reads CAIGGSYEQYF. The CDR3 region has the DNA TGTGCCATCGGGGGTTCCTACGAGCAGTACTTC.

The CDR3 bases are TGTGCCAGCAGCCGGGAGAGGGATTCACCCCTCCACTTT. It codes for CASSRERDSPLHF. The V call is TRBV7-9, the J call TRBJ1-6; no clear D gene. The V end lost 5 bases, the J end lost 8 bases, and 10 bases lay between the germline ends. CDR1 is SEHNR, CDR2 FQNEAQ, per germline (reference sequence). CDR3 size: 13 residues.

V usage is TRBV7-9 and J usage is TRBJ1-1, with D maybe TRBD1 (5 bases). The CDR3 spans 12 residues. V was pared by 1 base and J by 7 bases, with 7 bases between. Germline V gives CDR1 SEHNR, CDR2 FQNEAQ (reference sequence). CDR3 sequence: CASSLGRGEAFF. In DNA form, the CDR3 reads TGTGCCAGCAGCTTAGGAAGGGGTGAAGCTTTCTTT.

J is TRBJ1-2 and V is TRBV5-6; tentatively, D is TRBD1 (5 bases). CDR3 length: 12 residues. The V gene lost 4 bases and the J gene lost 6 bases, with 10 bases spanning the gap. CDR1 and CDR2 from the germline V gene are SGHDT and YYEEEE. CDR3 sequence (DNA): TGTGCCAGCAGCCCATCCAGGGATGGCTACACCTTC. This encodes CASSPSRDGYTF.

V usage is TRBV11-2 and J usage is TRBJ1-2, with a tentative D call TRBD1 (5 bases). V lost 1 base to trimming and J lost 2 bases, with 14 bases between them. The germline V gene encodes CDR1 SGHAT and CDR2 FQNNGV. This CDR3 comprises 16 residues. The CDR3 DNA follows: TGTGCCAGCAGCTTAGGCCGGGGGTCCACAAACTATGGCTACACCTTC. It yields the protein CASSLGRGSTNYGYTF.

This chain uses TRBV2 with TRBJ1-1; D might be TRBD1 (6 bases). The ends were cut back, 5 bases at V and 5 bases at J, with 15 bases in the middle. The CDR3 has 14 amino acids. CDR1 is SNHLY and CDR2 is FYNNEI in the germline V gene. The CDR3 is CASSRYQGMTEAFF. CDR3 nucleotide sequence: TGTGCCAGCAGTCGTTACCAGGGGATGACTGAAGCTTTCTTT.

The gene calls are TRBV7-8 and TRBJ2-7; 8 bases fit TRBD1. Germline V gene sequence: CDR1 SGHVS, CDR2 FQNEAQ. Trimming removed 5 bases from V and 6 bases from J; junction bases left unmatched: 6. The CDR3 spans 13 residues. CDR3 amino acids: CASSLDRVGEQYF. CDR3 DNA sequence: TGTGCCAGCAGCCTGGACAGGGTAGGCGAGCAGTACTTC.

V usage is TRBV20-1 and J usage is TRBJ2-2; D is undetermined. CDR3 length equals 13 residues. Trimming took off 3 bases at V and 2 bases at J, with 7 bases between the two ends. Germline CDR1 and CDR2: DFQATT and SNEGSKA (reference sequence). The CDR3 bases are TGCAGTGCTAGTACTCCAAACACCGGGGAGCTGTTTTTT. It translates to CSASTPNTGELFF.

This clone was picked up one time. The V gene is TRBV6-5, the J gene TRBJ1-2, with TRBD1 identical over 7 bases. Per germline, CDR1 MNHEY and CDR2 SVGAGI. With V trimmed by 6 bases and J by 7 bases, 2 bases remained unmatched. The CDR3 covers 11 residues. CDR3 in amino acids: CASRRQGGYTF. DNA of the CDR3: TGTGCCAGCAGGAGACAGGGTGGCTACACCTTC.

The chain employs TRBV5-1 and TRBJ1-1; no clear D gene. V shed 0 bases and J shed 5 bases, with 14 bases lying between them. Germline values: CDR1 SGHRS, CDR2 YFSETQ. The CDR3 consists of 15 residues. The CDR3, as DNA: TGCGCCAGCAGCTTGGAGGGTCGGAGGGAGACTGAAGCTTTCTTT. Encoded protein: CASSLEGRRETEAFF.

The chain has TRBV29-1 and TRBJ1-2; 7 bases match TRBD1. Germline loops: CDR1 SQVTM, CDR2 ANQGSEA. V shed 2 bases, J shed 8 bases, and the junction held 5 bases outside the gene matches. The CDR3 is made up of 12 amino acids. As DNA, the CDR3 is TGCAGCGTTGAACCGGGACAGCTCGGCTACACCTTC. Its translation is CSVEPGQLGYTF.

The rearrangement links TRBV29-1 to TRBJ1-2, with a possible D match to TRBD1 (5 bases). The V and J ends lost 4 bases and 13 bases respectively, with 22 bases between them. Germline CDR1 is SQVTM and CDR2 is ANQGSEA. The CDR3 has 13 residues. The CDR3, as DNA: TGCAGCGTTGTAGAATCAGGGAGGGCCTGGGGCACCTTC. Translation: CSVVESGRAWGTF.

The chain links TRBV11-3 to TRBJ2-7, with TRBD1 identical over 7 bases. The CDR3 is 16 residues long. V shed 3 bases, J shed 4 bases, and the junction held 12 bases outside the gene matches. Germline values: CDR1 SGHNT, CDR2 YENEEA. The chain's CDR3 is CASSLALTGRTYEQYF. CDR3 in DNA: TGTGCCAGCAGCTTGGCCTTGACAGGGCGGACTTACGAGCAGTACTTC. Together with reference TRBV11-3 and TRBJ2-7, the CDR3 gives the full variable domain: EAGVVQSPRYKIIEKKQPVAFWCNPISGHNTLYWYLQNLGQGPELLIRYENEEAVDDSQLPKDRFSAERLKGVDSTLKIQPAELGDSAVYLCASSLALTGRTYEQYFGPGTRLTVT.

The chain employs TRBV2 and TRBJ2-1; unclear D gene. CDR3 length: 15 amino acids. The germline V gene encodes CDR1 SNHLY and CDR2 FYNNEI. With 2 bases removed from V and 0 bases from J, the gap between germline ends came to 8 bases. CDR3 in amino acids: CASSEITSSYNEQFF. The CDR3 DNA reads TGTGCCAGCAGTGAAATCACGAGCTCCTACAATGAGCAGTTCTTC.

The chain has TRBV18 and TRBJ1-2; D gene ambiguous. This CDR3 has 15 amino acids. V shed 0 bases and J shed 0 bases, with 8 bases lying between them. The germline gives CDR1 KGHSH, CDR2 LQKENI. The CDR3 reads CASSPPVRTNYGYTF. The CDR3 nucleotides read TGTGCCAGCTCACCACCAGTCAGGACTAACTATGGCTACACCTTC.

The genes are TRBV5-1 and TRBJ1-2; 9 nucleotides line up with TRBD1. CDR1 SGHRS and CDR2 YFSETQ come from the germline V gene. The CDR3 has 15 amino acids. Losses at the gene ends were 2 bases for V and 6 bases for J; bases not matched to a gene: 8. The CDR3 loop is CASSFGTGLRDGYTF. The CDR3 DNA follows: TGCGCCAGCAGCTTTGGGACAGGGCTCCGGGATGGCTACACCTTC.

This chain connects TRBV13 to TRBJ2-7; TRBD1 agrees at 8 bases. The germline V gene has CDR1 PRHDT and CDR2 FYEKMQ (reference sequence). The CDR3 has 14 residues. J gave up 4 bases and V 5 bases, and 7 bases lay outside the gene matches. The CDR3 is CASSLDRGTYEQYF. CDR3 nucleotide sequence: TGTGCCAGCAGCCTCGACAGGGGAACTTACGAGCAGTACTTC. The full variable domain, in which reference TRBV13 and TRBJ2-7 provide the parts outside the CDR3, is AAGVIQSPRHLIKEKRETATLKCYPIPRHDTVYWYQQGPGQDPQFLISFYEKMQSDKGSIPDRFSAQQFSDYHSELNMSSLELGDSALYFCASSLDRGTYEQYFGPGTRLTVT.

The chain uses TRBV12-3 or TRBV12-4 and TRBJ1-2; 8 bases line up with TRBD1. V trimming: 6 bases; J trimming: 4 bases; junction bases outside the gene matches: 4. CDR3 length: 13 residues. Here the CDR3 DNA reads TGTGCCAGCAGCCTGACAGGGGTCTATGGCTACACCTTC. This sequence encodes CASSLTGVYGYTF.

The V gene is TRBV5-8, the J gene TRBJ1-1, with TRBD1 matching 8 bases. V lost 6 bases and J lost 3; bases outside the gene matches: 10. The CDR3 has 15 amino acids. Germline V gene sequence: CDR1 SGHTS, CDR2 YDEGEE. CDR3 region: CASTITYRGDTEAFF. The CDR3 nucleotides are TGTGCCAGCACCATTACCTACAGGGGGGACACTGAAGCTTTCTTT.

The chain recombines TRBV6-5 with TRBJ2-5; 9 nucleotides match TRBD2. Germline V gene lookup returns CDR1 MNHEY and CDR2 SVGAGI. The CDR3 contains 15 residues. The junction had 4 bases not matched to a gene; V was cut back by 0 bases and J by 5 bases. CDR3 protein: CASSYSRTSAETQYF. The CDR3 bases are TGTGCCAGCAGTTACTCCCGGACTAGCGCCGAGACCCAGTACTTC.

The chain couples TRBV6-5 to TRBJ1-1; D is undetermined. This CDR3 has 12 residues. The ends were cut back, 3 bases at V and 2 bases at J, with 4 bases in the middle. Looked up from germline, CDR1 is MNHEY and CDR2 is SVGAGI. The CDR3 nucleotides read TGTGCCAGCAGTTATAAAAACACTGAAGCTTTCTTT. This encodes CASSYKNTEAFF.

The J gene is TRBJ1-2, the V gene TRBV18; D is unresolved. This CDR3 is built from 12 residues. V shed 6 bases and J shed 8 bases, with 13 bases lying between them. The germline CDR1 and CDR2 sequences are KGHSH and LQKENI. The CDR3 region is CASSEASSGYTF. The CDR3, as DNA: TGTGCCAGCTCGGAGGCCTCCAGCGGCTACACCTTC.

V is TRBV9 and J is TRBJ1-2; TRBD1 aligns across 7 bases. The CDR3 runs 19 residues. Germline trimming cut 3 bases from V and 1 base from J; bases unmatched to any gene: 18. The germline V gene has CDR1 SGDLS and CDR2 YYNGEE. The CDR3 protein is CASSAEATQHGTVNYGYTF. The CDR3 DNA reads TGTGCCAGCAGCGCGGAGGCAACCCAGCACGGGACAGTTAACTATGGCTACACCTTC.

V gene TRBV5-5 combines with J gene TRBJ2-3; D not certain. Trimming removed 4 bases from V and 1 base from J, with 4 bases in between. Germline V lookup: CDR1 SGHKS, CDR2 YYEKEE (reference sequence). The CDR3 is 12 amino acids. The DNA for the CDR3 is TGTGCCAGCAGCACGGGCACAGATACGCAGTATTTT. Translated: CASSTGTDTQYF. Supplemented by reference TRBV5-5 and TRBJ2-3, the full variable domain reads DAGVTQSPTHLIKTRGQQVTLRCSPISGHKSVSWYQQVLGQGPQFIFQYYEKEERGRGNFPDRFSARQFPNYSSELNVNALLLGDSALYLCASSTGTDTQYFGPGTRLTVL.